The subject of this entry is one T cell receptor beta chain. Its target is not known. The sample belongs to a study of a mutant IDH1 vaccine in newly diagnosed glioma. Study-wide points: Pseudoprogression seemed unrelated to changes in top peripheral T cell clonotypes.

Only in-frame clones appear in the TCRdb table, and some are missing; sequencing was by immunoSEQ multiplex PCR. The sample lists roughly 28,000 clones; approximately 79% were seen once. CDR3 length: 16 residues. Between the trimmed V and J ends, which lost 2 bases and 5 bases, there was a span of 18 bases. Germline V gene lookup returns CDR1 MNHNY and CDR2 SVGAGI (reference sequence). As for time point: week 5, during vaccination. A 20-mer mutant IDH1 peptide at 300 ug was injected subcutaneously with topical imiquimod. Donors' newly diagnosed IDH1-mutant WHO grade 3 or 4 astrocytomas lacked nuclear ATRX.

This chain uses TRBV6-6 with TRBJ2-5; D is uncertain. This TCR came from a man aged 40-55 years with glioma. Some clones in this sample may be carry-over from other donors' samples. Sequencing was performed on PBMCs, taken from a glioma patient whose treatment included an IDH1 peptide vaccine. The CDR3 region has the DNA TGTGCCAGCAGTTACACCTCAAGTGCGAGTGGGGAGACCCAGTACTTC. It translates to CASSYTSSASGETQYF.